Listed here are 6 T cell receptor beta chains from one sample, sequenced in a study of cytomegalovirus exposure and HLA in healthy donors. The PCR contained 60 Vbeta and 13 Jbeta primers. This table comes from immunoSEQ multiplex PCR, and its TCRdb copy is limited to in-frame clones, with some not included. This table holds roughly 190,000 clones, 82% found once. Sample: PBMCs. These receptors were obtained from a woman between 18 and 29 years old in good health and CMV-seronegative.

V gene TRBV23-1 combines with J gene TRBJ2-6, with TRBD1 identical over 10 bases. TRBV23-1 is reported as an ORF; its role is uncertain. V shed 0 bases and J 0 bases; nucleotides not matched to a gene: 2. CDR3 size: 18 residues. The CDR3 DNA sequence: TGCGCCAGCAGTCAATCGGGGACAGGGGACTCTGGGGCCAACGTCCTGACTTTC. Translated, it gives CASSQSGTGDSGANVLTF.

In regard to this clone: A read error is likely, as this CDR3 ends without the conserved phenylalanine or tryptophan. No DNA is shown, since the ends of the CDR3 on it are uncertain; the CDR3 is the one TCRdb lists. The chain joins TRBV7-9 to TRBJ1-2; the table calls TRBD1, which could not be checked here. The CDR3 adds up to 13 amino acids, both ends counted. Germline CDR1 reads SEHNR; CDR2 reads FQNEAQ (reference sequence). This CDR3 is CASSLASTGDSTI.

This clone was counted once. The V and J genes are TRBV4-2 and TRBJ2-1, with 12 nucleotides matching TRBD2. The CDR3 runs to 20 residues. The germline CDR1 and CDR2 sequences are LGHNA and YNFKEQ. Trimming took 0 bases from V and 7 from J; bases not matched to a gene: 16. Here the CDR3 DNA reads TGTGCCAGCAGCCAAGATCAGGGGCTAGCGGGGGGGCCGGGGTCGAATGAGCAGTTCTTC. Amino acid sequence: CASSQDQGLAGGPGSNEQFF.

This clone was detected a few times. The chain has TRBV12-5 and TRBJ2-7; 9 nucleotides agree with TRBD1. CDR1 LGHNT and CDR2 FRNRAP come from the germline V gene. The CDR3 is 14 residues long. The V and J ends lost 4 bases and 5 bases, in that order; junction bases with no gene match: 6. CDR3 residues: CASGSGQGIHEQYF. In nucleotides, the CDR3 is TGTGCTAGTGGTTCCGGACAGGGGATACACGAGCAGTACTTC.

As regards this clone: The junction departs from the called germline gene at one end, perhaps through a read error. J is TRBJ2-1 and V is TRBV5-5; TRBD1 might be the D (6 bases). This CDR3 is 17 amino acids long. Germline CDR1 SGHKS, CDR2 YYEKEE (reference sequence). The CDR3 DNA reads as TGTGCCAGCAGCTTCCCATCTCCGACAGGAGAACGCAATAAGCAGTTCTTC. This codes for CASSFPSPTGERNKQFF.

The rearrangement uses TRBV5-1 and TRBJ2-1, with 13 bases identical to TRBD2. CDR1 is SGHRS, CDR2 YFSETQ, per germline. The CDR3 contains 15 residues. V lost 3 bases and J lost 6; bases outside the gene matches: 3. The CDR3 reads CASSWGLAGLNEQFF. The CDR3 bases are TGCGCCAGCAGCTGGGGACTAGCGGGACTCAATGAGCAGTTCTTC.